These T cell receptor beta chains were read from a single sample in a study of cytomegalovirus exposure and HLA in healthy donors. Some clones are missing from TCRdb's copy, which holds only in-frame ones; the method was immunoSEQ multiplex PCR. The sample carries about 160,000 clones, about three quarters recorded once. The sample consisted of PBMCs. The source is a female donor in good health and CMV-seronegative. The CDR3 runs from the conserved cysteine through the conserved F or W. The D gene is left open where the match is weak. Size values are once, few and many counts, or a class for expanded clones, and some rows have none.

CDR3 protein	CDR3 DNA	D gene	V gene	J gene	clone size
CASSLERGGAQTQYF	TGTGCCAGCAGTTTGGAGCGGGGGGGGGCCCAGACCCAGTACTTC	TRBD2	TRBV6-5	TRBJ2-5	NA
CASSFGGIDTQYF	TGTGCCAGCAGCTTCGGCGGGATAGATACGCAGTATTTT	NA	TRBV11-1	TRBJ2-3	NA
CASALAGGNEQFF	TGTGCCAGCGCACTAGCGGGCGGCAATGAGCAGTTCTTC	TRBD2	TRBV13	TRBJ2-1	NA
CASSPGTGGYQETQYF	TGTGCCAGCAGTCCCGGGACAGGGGGATACCAAGAGACCCAGTACTTC	TRBD1	TRBV27	TRBJ2-5	NA
CASSRGGEETQYF	TGTGCCAGCAGCCGAGGGGGAGAGGAGACCCAGTACTTC	NA	TRBV7-3	TRBJ2-5	NA
CASSPPGGYTDTQYF	TGTGCCAGCTCACCACCGGGAGGTTACACAGATACGCAGTATTTT	NA	TRBV18	TRBJ2-3	NA
CASSLPGQGIGNTIYF	TGTGCCAGCAGCCTCCCGGGACAGGGGATAGGAAACACCATATATTTT	NA	TRBV21-1	TRBJ1-3	NA
CASSLTSGSSNEQFF	TGTGCCAGCAGCCTCACTAGCGGGAGTTCGAATGAGCAGTTCTTC	TRBD2	TRBV11-2	TRBJ2-1	NA
CASSVSGGPYNEQFF	TGTGCCAGCAGCGTTAGCGGGGGCCCCTACAATGAGCAGTTCTTC	TRBD2	TRBV7-7	TRBJ2-1	NA
CASSLQGLDGYTF	TGTGCCAGCAGCTTACAGGGACTCGATGGCTACACCTTC	NA	TRBV7-2	TRBJ1-2	NA
CATSSKTGGPETQYF	TGTGCCACCAGCAGTAAGACAGGGGGTCCAGAGACCCAGTACTTC	TRBD1	TRBV15	TRBJ2-5	once
CSVGGGGFYEQYF	TGCAGCGTTGGTGGGGGGGGCTTCTACGAGCAGTACTTC	NA	TRBV29-1	TRBJ2-7	NA
CASSTARGAQPQHF	TGTGCCAGCAGTACGGCTCGGGGGGCCCAGCCCCAGCATTTT	NA	TRBV6-5	TRBJ1-5	few
CASSAGTSGRATYNEQFF	TGTGCCAGCAGTGCTGGGACTAGCGGGAGGGCCACCTACAATGAGCAGTTCTTC	TRBD2	TRBV5-8	TRBJ2-1	once
CASSKTVRGCIRVPQHF	TGTGCCAGCAGCAAAACGGTCCGAGGGTGCATCCGGGTGCCCCAGCATTTT	NA	TRBV21-1	TRBJ1-5	few
CASSPGDRKPGAQYF	TGTGCCAGCAGCCCAGGCGACAGAAAACCTGGTGCGCAGTATTTT	NA	TRBV28	TRBJ2-3	few
CASSLSWDRNTEAFF	TGTGCCAGCAGCTTAAGTTGGGACAGGAACACTGAAGCTTTCTTT	TRBD1	TRBV7-2	TRBJ1-1	NA
CASSVEVSPRSYEQYF	TGTGCCAGCAGCGTCGAGGTCAGCCCTAGGTCCTACGAGCAGTACTTC	NA	TRBV9	TRBJ2-7	NA
CASSLDVRGGLRYGYTF	TGCGCCAGCAGCTTGGATGTCCGGGGGGGTCTAAGGTATGGCTACACCTTC	NA	TRBV5-1	TRBJ1-2	NA
CASSREYNRGAEAFF	TGTGCCAGCTCAAGGGAATACAACAGGGGCGCTGAAGCTTTCTTT	TRBD1	TRBV18	TRBJ1-1	NA
CASSKDSPFGTGELFF	TGTGCCAGCTCGAAGGACAGTCCTTTTGGCACCGGGGAGCTGTTTTTT	NA	TRBV7-9	TRBJ2-2	NA
CASSQDLIRGTEAFF	TGCGCCAGCAGCCAAGATTTAATCAGGGGAACTGAAGCTTTCTTT	NA	TRBV4-1	TRBJ1-1	few
CASSATGTASGNTIYF	TGTGCCAGCAGCGCGACGGGGACAGCCTCTGGAAACACCATATATTTT	TRBD1	TRBV2	TRBJ1-3	once
CASSLRQAPGAGELFF	TGTGCCAGCAGCTTGAGACAGGCGCCCGGGGCCGGGGAGCTGTTTTTT	NA	TRBV9	TRBJ2-2	NA
CASSLNLADTQYF	TGTGCCAGCAGCTTAAATCTCGCGGATACGCAGTATTTT	NA	TRBV7-2	TRBJ2-3	NA
CASSRGDVGTQYF	TGTGCCAGCAGCCGCGGGGACGTAGGCACGCAGTATTTT	NA	TRBV7-9	TRBJ2-3	NA
CASRNIKGASTGANVLTF	TGTGCCAGCAGAAACATAAAGGGGGCTTCAACTGGGGCCAACGTCCTGACTTTC	TRBD1	TRBV28	TRBJ2-6	NA
CASSSSGATPEAFF	TGTGCCAGCAGCTCATCAGGGGCGACCCCTGAAGCTTTCTTT	NA	TRBV7-2	TRBJ1-1	NA
CASSQEVVVGELFF	TGTGCCAGCAGCCAAGAGGTTGTGGTCGGGGAACTGTTTTTT	NA	TRBV14	TRBJ2-2	NA
CAIESAGELFF	TGTGCCATCGAGAGTGCCGGGGAGCTGTTTTTT	NA	TRBV7-9	TRBJ2-2	NA
CASSQGREGAFF	TGTGCCAGCAGCCAAGGTAGGGAGGGAGCTTTCTTT	NA	TRBV4-2	TRBJ1-1	NA
CASSPSGGSDYEQYF	TGTGCCAGCAGCCCGTCCGGCGGGAGTGACTACGAGCAGTACTTC	TRBD2	TRBV7-2	TRBJ2-7	NA
CASSYSGGGSNEKLFF	TGTGCCAGCAGTTACTCTGGCGGGGGTTCTAATGAAAAACTGTTTTTT	NA	TRBV6-5	TRBJ1-4	NA
CASSPSGGLFTDTQYF	TGTGCCAGCAGCCCCTCGGGAGGACTTTTCACAGATACGCAGTATTTT	TRBD2	TRBV7-2	TRBJ2-3	NA
CASSVLGQGYGNTIYF	TGTGCCAGCAGTGTATTAGGACAGGGGTACGGAAACACCATATATTTT	TRBD1	TRBV28	TRBJ1-3	NA
CASSAGQTAGANVLTF	TGTGCCAGCAGCGCCGGACAGACTGCGGGGGCCAACGTCCTGACTTTC	NA	TRBV9	TRBJ2-6	NA
CSVDLASGRPDTGELFF	TGCAGCGTTGATTTGGCTAGCGGGAGGCCGGACACCGGGGAGCTGTTTTTT	TRBD2	TRBV29-1	TRBJ2-2	NA
CASSLSLTGLANEQYF	TGTGCCAGCAGTTTATCCCTAACGGGACTAGCAAACGAGCAGTACTTC	TRBD2	TRBV27	TRBJ2-7	few
CASSKRPGPEAFF	TGTGCCAGTAGTAAGCGACCGGGTCCGGAAGCTTTCTTT	NA	TRBV19	TRBJ1-1	NA
CASSSYGGSGLNEQFF	TGTGCCAGCAGCTCCTACGGGGGTTCTGGGCTTAATGAGCAGTTCTTC	NA	TRBV11-1	TRBJ2-1	once
CASSLQVTSNQPQHF	TGCGCCAGCAGTCTACAGGTGACAAGCAATCAGCCCCAGCATTTT	NA	TRBV4-1	TRBJ1-5	NA
CASGNLSTVNTEAFF	TGTGCCAGCGGCAATTTGTCGACAGTGAACACTGAAGCTTTCTTT	NA	TRBV21-1	TRBJ1-1	NA
CASSLGRRLYNEQFF	TGTGCCAGCAGCTTAGGCCGGAGACTATACAATGAGCAGTTCTTC	NA	TRBV13	TRBJ2-1	NA
CASSLSLMDTDSYGYTF	TGTGCCAGCAGCTTAAGCTTGATGGACACCGACTCATATGGCTACACCTTC	NA	TRBV7-2	TRBJ1-2	NA
CASSFVGETTEAFF	TGTGCCAGCAGCTTTGTCGGGGAAACTACTGAAGCTTTCTTT	NA	TRBV5-6	TRBJ1-1	NA
CASRERASHMTEQYF	TGTGCCAGCAGAGAAAGGGCTAGCCATATGACCGAGCAGTACTTC	NA	TRBV28	TRBJ2-7	NA
CASSQQTSRQTQYF	TGTGCCAGCAGCCAACAGACTAGTCGTCAGACCCAGTACTTC	NA	TRBV7-2	TRBJ2-5	NA
CATSDGGYEQYF	TGTGCCACCAGTGACGGAGGGTACGAGCAGTACTTC	NA	TRBV15	TRBJ2-7	few
CATSRDRLAGAETQYF	TGTGCCACCAGCAGAGACCGACTAGCGGGAGCAGAGACCCAGTACTTC	TRBD2	TRBV15	TRBJ2-5	NA
CASSRGVNTEAFF	TGTGCCAGCTCACGGGGCGTGAACACTGAAGCTTTCTTT	NA	TRBV18	TRBJ1-1	NA
CAWSASGGADTQYF	TGTGCCTGGAGTGCTAGCGGGGGCGCGGATACGCAGTATTTT	TRBD2	TRBV30	TRBJ2-3	NA
CASTAPFMNTEAFF	TGTGCCAGCACCGCGCCGTTCATGAACACTGAAGCTTTCTTT	NA	TRBV6-1	TRBJ1-1	NA